One sample yielded the 21 T cell receptor beta chains listed below, sequenced in a study of cytomegalovirus exposure and HLA in healthy donors. Only in-frame clones appear in the TCRdb table, and some are missing; sequencing was by immunoSEQ multiplex PCR. The profile shows some 110,000 clones, more than 85% of them singletons. Sample: PBMCs. These receptors all come from a man aged 18 to 30 in good health and CMV-seropositive.

V and J are TRBV6-1 and TRBJ1-6, with D possibly matching TRBD1 (6 bases). Germline V gives CDR1 MNHNS, CDR2 SASEGT. Trimming stripped 6 bases from V and 6 bases from J, with 15 bases between. This CDR3 is 15 amino acids long. Written as DNA, the CDR3 is TGTGCCAGCAGGAGGGGGGGCTTAGGTAATTCACCCCTCCACTTT. Translated: CASRRGGLGNSPLHF.

This clone appeared once. The chain employs TRBV6-4 and TRBJ1-6; D is uncertain. Germline loops: CDR1 MRHNA, CDR2 SNTAGT. CDR3 size: 14 residues. Trimming took off 6 bases at V and 7 bases at J, with 13 bases between the two ends. The CDR3 is CASSRVPGNSPLHF. In DNA form, the CDR3 reads TGTGCCAGCAGCCGAGTGCCCGGGAATTCACCCCTCCACTTT.

CDR3 sequence (DNA): TGTGCCACCAGTACTACCGGGACAGGGGCTGGAAACACCATATATTTT. Protein sequence: CATSTTGTGAGNTIYF. This chain connects TRBV15 to TRBJ1-3, with 10 nucleotides matching TRBD1. CDR1 and CDR2 from the germline V gene are LNHNV and YYDKDF (reference sequence). The junction had 7 bases not matched to a gene; V was cut back by 6 bases and J by 2 bases. CDR3 length equals 16 residues. Variable domain in full (rest from reference TRBV15 and TRBJ1-3): DAMVIQNPRYQVTQFGKPVTLSCSQTLNHNVMYWYQQKSSQAPKLLFHYYDKDFNNEADTPDNFQSRRPNTSFCFLDIRSPGLGDTAMYLCATSTTGTGAGNTIYFGEGSWLTVV.

This clone is medium-sized. The chain recombines TRBV19 with TRBJ1-3; D call uncertain. Germline V gene sequence: CDR1 LNHDA, CDR2 SQIVND (reference sequence). CDR3 size: 15 residues. Trimming removed 5 bases from V and 0 bases from J, with 11 bases in between. The CDR3 is CASSEGHNSGNTIYF. CDR3 nucleotide sequence: TGTGCCAGTAGTGAGGGTCATAACTCTGGAAACACCATATATTTT.

The rearrangement uses TRBV15 and TRBJ2-5; 7 bases map to TRBD1. The V segment lost 5 bases and the J segment 7 bases; nucleotides outside the gene matches: 7. This CDR3 has 13 amino acids. CDR1 and CDR2 from the germline V gene are LNHNV and YYDKDF (reference sequence). The CDR3 sequence: CATSGDRVVTQYF. CDR3 nucleotide sequence: TGTGCCACCAGCGGCGACAGGGTCGTGACCCAGTACTTC.

The J gene is TRBJ1-5, the V gene TRBV4-2; 8 bases fit TRBD1. This CDR3 is 15 amino acids long. Germline assignment: CDR1 LGHNA and CDR2 YNFKEQ. The J segment lost 6 bases and the V segment lost 3 bases, leaving 7 bases of the junction unmatched. The DNA for the CDR3 is TGTGCCAGCAGCCAGACGGACAGGGAGGTTCAGCCCCAGCATTTT. Protein: CASSQTDREVQPQHF.

By frequency in the sample, this clone is medium-sized. The chain couples TRBV7-9 to TRBJ1-5; D possibly corresponds to TRBD1 (6 bases). Germline V gene sequence: CDR1 SEHNR, CDR2 FQNEAQ (reference sequence). The V end was cut by 5 bases, the J end by 7 bases, with 15 bases between. This CDR3 is 14 amino acids long. The CDR3 is CASSLTGPGQPQHF. The CDR3 DNA follows: TGTGCCAGCAGCCTTACAGGGCCCGGACAGCCCCAGCATTTT.

This clone has just one count. This rearrangement joins TRBV27 to TRBJ2-5; 9 bases are a match to TRBD1. The junction had 11 bases not matched to a gene; V was cut back by 8 bases and J by 4 bases. Germline V gene data show CDR1 as MNHEY and CDR2 as SMNVEV (reference sequence). CDR3 length equals 15 residues. CDR3 sequence reads: CASRIQGAPGETQYF. Written as DNA, the CDR3 is TGTGCCAGCCGAATACAGGGGGCGCCTGGAGAGACCCAGTACTTC.

V and J are TRBV29-1 and TRBJ1-2; D is unclear. The germline CDR1 and CDR2 sequences are SQVTM and ANQGSEA. The ends were cut back, 6 bases at V and 6 bases at J, with 20 bases in the middle. The CDR3 is made up of 14 amino acids. As DNA, the CDR3 is TGCAGCGTGGGCAGGTTGAACGTGGAAGATGGCTACACCTTC. This sequence encodes CSVGRLNVEDGYTF.

J is TRBJ2-1 and V is TRBV7-9; tentatively, D is TRBD1 (6 bases). The V gene's germline CDR1 is SEHNR and CDR2 FQNEAQ (reference sequence). The CDR3 extends over 19 amino acids. V was clipped by 1 base and J by 0 bases, with 19 bases between them. The CDR3 loop is CASSLEALRDNPSYNEQFF. The CDR3 DNA reads as TGTGCCAGCAGCTTAGAGGCCCTCCGGGACAACCCCTCCTACAATGAGCAGTTCTTC.

V gene TRBV29-1 combines with J gene TRBJ1-3, with 10 positions matching TRBD1. CDR1 and CDR2 from the germline V gene are SQVTM and ANQGSEA. The V segment lost 6 bases and the J segment 6 bases; nucleotides outside the gene matches: 5. CDR3 size: 13 residues. The CDR3 nucleotides read TGCAGCGTGACAGGGGGCCTTGTAAACACCATATATTTT. This gives the protein CSVTGGLVNTIYF. The full variable domain, in which reference TRBV29-1 and TRBJ1-3 provide the parts outside the CDR3, is SAVISQKPSRDICQRGTSLTIQCQVDSQVTMMFWYRQQPGQSLTLIATANQGSEATYESGFVIDKFPISRPNLTFSTLTVSNMSPEDSSIYLCSVTGGLVNTIYFGEGSWLTVV.

V usage is TRBV7-9 and J usage is TRBJ1-5; 7 bases match TRBD1. After removal of 4 bases from V and 5 bases from J, the junction contained 5 bases not matched to a gene. CDR1 SEHNR and CDR2 FQNEAQ come from the germline V gene (reference sequence). The CDR3 length is 14 residues. CDR3: CASSSDREYQPQHF. The CDR3 DNA is TGTGCCAGCAGCTCCGACAGGGAGTATCAGCCCCAGCATTTT.

The chain carries TRBV7-9 and TRBJ1-1; D gene ambiguous. Germline V gene lookup returns CDR1 SEHNR and CDR2 FQNEAQ (reference sequence). The CDR3 sequence is 14 residues long. The germline V and J ends were trimmed by 10 bases and 0 bases, with 15 bases remaining between them. The CDR3 loop reads CAITREILNTEAFF. The CDR3 DNA reads TGTGCCATCACGCGGGAGATCCTGAACACTGAAGCTTTCTTT.

V gene TRBV6-6 combines with J gene TRBJ2-2; D gene uncertain. This CDR3 has 11 amino acids. V was pared by 8 bases and J by 2 bases, with 3 bases between. Germline V gene sequence: CDR1 MNHNY, CDR2 SVGAGI (reference sequence). CDR3: CASSNTGELFF. CDR3 nucleotide sequence: TGTGCCAGCTCTAACACCGGGGAGCTGTTTTTT.

The chain is built from TRBV19 and TRBJ1-6, with TRBD1 matching over 7 bases. Germline-derived CDR1 and CDR2 are LNHDA and SQIVND (reference sequence). The V segment lost 1 base and the J segment 14 bases; nucleotides outside the gene matches: 11. The CDR3 covers 15 residues. CDR3 DNA: TGTGCCAGTAGTATAGCGGGGACAGCCCTCAGGGCCCTCCACTTT. Translated: CASSIAGTALRALHF.

The rearrangement joins TRBV7-9 to TRBJ1-4; 7 bases are shared with TRBD1. Losses at the gene ends were 5 bases for V and 7 bases for J; bases not matched to a gene: 10. Germline lookup yields CDR1 SEHNR and CDR2 FQNEAQ (reference sequence). The length of the CDR3 is 15 residues. CDR3 DNA sequence: TGTGCCAGCAGCCTAGAGGCAGGGGGACGTGAAAAACTGTTTTTT. The encoded protein is CASSLEAGGREKLFF.

The V call is TRBV5-4, the J call TRBJ2-1, with unresolved D. Germline V lookup: CDR1 SGHNT, CDR2 YYREEE (reference sequence). Trimming took 0 bases from V and 0 from J, leaving 7 bases between them. The CDR3 has 15 residues. CDR3 protein: CASSLARSSYNEQFF. CDR3 in DNA: TGTGCCAGCAGCTTGGCGAGGAGCTCCTACAATGAGCAGTTCTTC.

The chain employs TRBV2 and TRBJ2-1; 7 bases align to TRBD2. V was pared by 4 bases and J by 4 bases, with 7 bases of the junction left unmatched. CDR1 and CDR2 (germline): SNHLY, FYNNEI. The CDR3 loop spans 15 amino acids. CDR3 sequence: CASSGNSGGYNEQFF. The CDR3 coding sequence is TGTGCCAGCAGTGGAAACTCGGGGGGTTACAATGAGCAGTTCTTC.

The rearrangement uses TRBV28 and TRBJ1-1; a weak D match, TRBD1 (6 bases). The V and J ends lost 3 bases and 3 bases respectively, with 23 bases between them. Germline V gene lookup returns CDR1 MDHEN and CDR2 SYDVKM. The CDR3 is 18 amino acids. Written as DNA, the CDR3 is TGTGCCAGCAGTTTTCTGGCGCTGGGTGGGGGGGCGGACACTGAAGCTTTCTTT. It translates to CASSFLALGGGADTEAFF. Full variable domain (outside the CDR3, taken from reference TRBV28 and TRBJ1-1): DVKVTQSSRYLVKRTGEKVFLECVQDMDHENMFWYRQDPGLGLRLIYFSYDVKMKEKGDIPEGYSVSREKKERFSLILESASTNQTSMYLCASSFLALGGGADTEAFFGQGTRLTVV.

Of note for this clone: Other DNA sequences in this sample translate to the same CDR3. The V and J genes are TRBV15 and TRBJ2-3; TRBD2 agrees at 8 bases. The CDR3 runs 14 residues. V shed 1 base, J shed 3 bases, and the junction held 0 bases outside the gene matches. Germline CDR1 is LNHNV and CDR2 is YYDKDF (reference sequence). The CDR3 coding sequence is TGTGCCACCAGCAGAGCGGGGGGGACAGATACGCAGTATTTT. Residues: CATSRAGGTDTQYF.

CDR3 DNA sequence: TGTGCCAGCAGTTACCCCCAGGGAAGGGGCGAGCAGTACTTC. Protein: CASSYPQGRGEQYF. The V gene is TRBV6-9, the J gene TRBJ2-7, with a possible D match to TRBD1 (5 bases). The CDR3 has 14 residues. Trimming pared 3 bases from V and 6 bases from J, leaving 15 bases between. CDR1 and CDR2 (germline): MNHGY, SVAAGI.